One sample yielded the 13 T cell receptor beta chains listed below, sequenced in a study of blood T cell repertoires in COVID-19. The data were produced by immunoSEQ multiplex PCR, yet TCRdb's version contains in-frame clones alone and is incomplete. The sample records about 210,000 clones, 70% to 90% being singletons. The material sequenced was PBMCs or T cells enriched from blood (not recorded which). The receptor set was obtained from a woman under 30 who had recovered from COVID-19.

The rearrangement uses TRBV6-5 and TRBJ2-7; the D gene is possibly TRBD1 (5 bases). This CDR3 is 13 amino acids long. Trimming pared 6 bases from V and 2 bases from J, leaving 11 bases between. Germline CDR1 MNHEY, CDR2 SVGAGI. The CDR3 is CASRSRVTYEQYF. The DNA for the CDR3 is TGTGCCAGCAGGTCCAGGGTGACCTACGAGCAGTACTTC.

V is TRBV28 and J is TRBJ1-1; 9 bases map to TRBD1. Germline loops: CDR1 MDHEN, CDR2 SYDVKM. The CDR3 extends over 16 amino acids. The junction had 9 bases not matched to a gene; V was cut back by 6 bases and J by 1 base. The chain's CDR3 is CASSPGTGWGNTEAFF. For the CDR3, the DNA is TGTGCCAGCAGCCCCGGGACAGGGTGGGGGAACACTGAAGCTTTCTTT.

V is TRBV5-1 and J is TRBJ1-2; tentatively, D is TRBD1 (6 bases). There are 14 residues in the CDR3. The V end was cut by 4 bases, the J end by 14 bases, with 24 bases between. Per the germline V gene, CDR1 is SGHRS and CDR2 is YFSETQ. The DNA for the CDR3 is TGCGCCAGCAGCCCCGATGGGGGGGGCGTCGGGGTTACCTTC. Translating gives CASSPDGGGVGVTF. Complete variable domain (other parts from reference TRBV5-1 and TRBJ1-2): KAGVTQTPRYLIKTRGQQVTLSCSPISGHRSVSWYQQTPGQGLQFLFEYFSETQRNKGNFPGRFSGRQFSNSRSEMNVSTLELGDSALYLCASSPDGGGVGVTFGSGTRLTVV.

The rearrangement joins TRBV7-9 to TRBJ2-5; TRBD1 is a possible D gene (6 bases). This CDR3 is 15 amino acids long. The germline V gene has CDR1 SEHNR and CDR2 FQNEAQ (reference sequence). The V end was cut by 0 bases, the J end by 2 bases, with 10 bases between. CDR3 coding DNA: TGTGCCAGCAGCTTAGCGGAGACAGGTCAAGAGACCCAGTACTTC. It encodes CASSLAETGQETQYF.

This clone is a singleton in its sample. This rearrangement joins TRBV5-4 to TRBJ2-3, with 10 bases lining up with TRBD2. The CDR3 totals 16 residues. Trimming removed 3 bases from V and 4 bases from J; junction bases left unmatched: 8. Germline lookup yields CDR1 SGHNT and CDR2 YYREEE (reference sequence). Here the CDR3 DNA reads TGTGCCAGCAGCTGGGGGCTAGCGGGGGCTGCAGATACGCAGTATTTT. This codes for CASSWGLAGAADTQYF.

This clone occurred once. The genes are TRBV5-4 and TRBJ1-2, with 7 bases aligning to TRBD1. V gave up 3 bases and J gave up 7 bases; unmatched junction bases: 9. This CDR3 region has 14 residues. Germline V gene data show CDR1 as SGHNT and CDR2 as YYREEE (reference sequence). The CDR3 DNA is TGTGCCAGCAGCTGGGGGGACAGTCGGGGTGGCTACACCTTC. As protein: CASSWGDSRGGYTF. Looking up the rest from reference TRBV5-4 and TRBJ1-2 gives the full variable domain: ETGVTQSPTHLIKTRGQQVTLRCSSQSGHNTVSWYQQALGQGPQFIFQYYREEENGRGNFPPRFSGLQFPNYSSELNVNALELDDSALYLCASSWGDSRGGYTFGSGTRLTVV.

V is TRBV25-1 and J is TRBJ1-3, with D possibly TRBD1 on 5 matching bases. The CDR3 runs to 15 residues. Trimming removed 5 bases at V and 2 bases at J, with 13 bases between. Germline CDR1 is MGHDK and CDR2 is SYGVNS. CDR3 sequence reads: CASSLGATAGNTIYF. In nucleotides, the CDR3 is TGTGCCAGCAGTTTAGGGGCTACTGCTGGAAACACCATATATTTT.

This clone is judged medium-sized. The rearrangement uses TRBV6-5 and TRBJ1-2, with 7 positions matching TRBD1. The V and J ends lost 5 bases and 4 bases, in that order; junction bases with no gene match: 7. The CDR3 runs to 14 residues. Germline V gives CDR1 MNHEY, CDR2 SVGAGI. CDR3 coding DNA: TGTGCCAGCAGTCAAACAGGGGCGCCCTATGGCTACACCTTC. It is translated as CASSQTGAPYGYTF.

The rearrangement links TRBV6-5 to TRBJ1-2, with D perhaps TRBD1 (6 bases). The ends were cut back, 6 bases at V and 0 bases at J, with 11 bases in the middle. Germline CDR1 reads MNHEY; CDR2 reads SVGAGI. This CDR3 is built from 14 residues. The CDR3, as DNA: TGTGCCAGCAGCCTGGACAGATCTAACTATGGCTACACCTTC. This translates into CASSLDRSNYGYTF.

This chain joins TRBV10-1 and TRBJ2-5; 10 positions match TRBD1. The CDR3 consists of 14 residues. The trim removed 5 bases at V and 5 bases at J, leaving 5 bases unmatched. Germline V gene data show CDR1 as WNHNN and CDR2 as SYGVQD (reference sequence). CDR3 residues: CASSTDRGGETQYF. The DNA of the CDR3 is TGCGCCAGCAGTACGGACAGGGGGGGTGAGACCCAGTACTTC.

The chain joins TRBV11-1 to TRBJ2-1, with 9 bases matching TRBD2. This CDR3 comprises 15 residues. V gave up 10 bases and J gave up 4 bases; unmatched junction bases: 11. The germline gives CDR1 SGHAT, CDR2 FQDESV (reference sequence). CDR3 bases: TGTGCCACCACATTTACTAGCGGGTTTTACAATGAGCAGTTCTTC. This codes for CATTFTSGFYNEQFF. The variable domain in full, completed from reference TRBV11-1 and TRBJ2-1, reads EAEVAQSPRYKITEKSQAVAFWCDPISGHATLYWYRQILGQGPELLVQFQDESVVDDSQLPKDRFSAERLKGVDSTLKIQPAELGDSAMYLCATTFTSGFYNEQFFGPGTRLTVL.

V gene TRBV5-1 combines with J gene TRBJ2-7; 7 bases align to TRBD1. The CDR3 loop spans 12 amino acids. Germline V gene lookup returns CDR1 SGHRS and CDR2 YFSETQ. The V and J ends lost 4 bases and 7 bases, in that order; junction bases with no gene match: 5. CDR3: CASSSGQAEQYF. The DNA for the CDR3 is TGCGCCAGCAGCAGTGGACAGGCAGAGCAGTACTTC.

CDR3 sequence reads: CASSLGQGAYNSPLHF. Written as DNA, the CDR3 is TGTGCCAGCAGCTTGGGACAGGGAGCTTATAATTCACCCCTCCACTTT. The rearrangement joins TRBV5-8 to TRBJ1-6; 7 bases align to TRBD1. CDR1 SGHTS and CDR2 YDEGEE come from the germline V gene. The V gene end was trimmed by 0 bases and the J gene end by 4 bases; junction bases not matched to a gene: 4. The CDR3 has 16 residues.